The 2 T cell receptor beta chains below were found in one sample sequenced in a study of breast tumors, draining lymph nodes, adjacent tissues. Samples came from axillary lymph nodes draining the breast cancer. MiXCR was run by TCRdb on the multiplex PCR reads, yielding one entry per CDR3 protein. The repertoire includes some 150,000 distinct CDR3 sequences, 30% to 40% of them detected once, and about 3.7% sits in the top ten. The sample consisted of axillary lymph node tissue. Every receptor here comes from a female donor with breast cancer. Some clones in this sample may be carry-over from other donors' samples.

With respect to this clonotype: The CDR3 does not close with the conserved phenylalanine or tryptophan, likely indicating a read error. This chain uses TRBV7-2 with TRBJ1-2; 8 bases are a match to TRBD1. Germline V gene lookup returns CDR1 SGHTA and CDR2 FQGNSA. This CDR3 is built from 15 residues. The CDR3, as DNA: TGCGCCAGCAGCACGGGGGGTGGGACAGGCTATGGCTACACCATC. It encodes CASSTGGGTGYGYTI.

As to this clonotype: The junction differs from germline at one of its ends, possibly a read error. This chain joins TRBV20-1 and TRBJ1-4; a weak D match, TRBD1 (5 bases). Germline V gives CDR1 DFQATT, CDR2 SNEGSKA (reference sequence). The CDR3 runs 13 residues. The CDR3 loop reads CSAVGATSEKLLF. The CDR3 DNA follows: TGCAGTGCCGTAGGGGCAACTAGTGAAAAACTGCTTTTT.